This T cell receptor (beta chain) was obtained from a study of T cell responses to AZD1222 COVID-19 vaccine. The table came from immunoSEQ multiplex PCR; TCRdb's copy has only in-frame clones and leaves some out. The top ten clones hold less than 3% of a sample with approximately 150,000 clones, just over 90% of them seen once. Study results and limitations: Spike-specific TCR breadth and depth went up after people got two AZD1222 doses.

About this clone: The antigen remains unidentified.

The starting material was peripheral blood, obtained on day 0 of AZD1222 vaccination. This TCR came from an adult in good health.

The DNA for the CDR3 is TGCAGCGTTGAGGAGGGGGGGACTGAAGCTTTCTTT. This translates into CSVEEGGTEAFF. The chain combines TRBV29-1 with TRBJ1-1, with D possibly being TRBD1 (6 bases). Germline V lookup: CDR1 SQVTM, CDR2 ANQGSEA. With 3 bases removed from V and 5 bases from J, the gap between germline ends came to 10 bases. The CDR3 spans 12 residues.